The 10 T cell receptor beta chains presented below share a single source sample, sequenced in a study of T-cell reconstitution after alpha-beta-depleted transplantation in children. A library of TCRbeta sequences, prepared with unique molecular identifiers, was generated. TCRdb used MiXCR to reprocess the PCR reads, holding one entry per CDR3 protein. This sample carries about 470,000 distinct CDR3 sequences, about 40% of them seen once, and the ten largest clones take roughly 27%. The material sequenced was PBMCs, taken before TCRalphabeta/CD19-depleted stem cell transplant. The receptors derive from a girl aged 2-15 years with aplastic anemia, due to receive a stem cell transplant.

The rearrangement uses TRBV20-1 and TRBJ2-5, with 14 bases fitting TRBD2. Germline assignment: CDR1 DFQATT and CDR2 SNEGSKA (reference sequence). V was pared by 3 bases and J by 6 bases, with 6 bases of the junction left unmatched. The CDR3 extends over 15 amino acids. CDR3 sequence (DNA): TGCAGTGCTAGCGGGACTAGCGGGAGCAGAAAGACCCAGTACTTC. Translating it yields CSASGTSGSRKTQYF.

This clonotype was counted many times. The chain links TRBV7-9 to TRBJ1-1; 9 nucleotides match TRBD1. Trimming removed 5 bases from V and 4 bases from J; junction bases left unmatched: 11. Germline CDR1 reads SEHNR; CDR2 reads FQNEAQ (reference sequence). This CDR3 contains 16 residues. The CDR3 bases are TGTGCCAGCAGCCTGCCCGGGACAGGGCGCGGCACTGAAGCTTTCTTT. It translates to CASSLPGTGRGTEAFF.

V usage is TRBV5-1 and J usage is TRBJ1-4, with TRBD1 matching 7 bases. The CDR3 is 13 amino acids. V trimming: 5 bases; J trimming: 8 bases; junction bases outside the gene matches: 6. Germline values: CDR1 SGHRS, CDR2 YFSETQ. In DNA form, the CDR3 reads TGCGCCAGCAGGGGGACAGTAAGCGAAAAACTGTTTTTT. This gives the protein CASRGTVSEKLFF.

The V gene is TRBV6-1, the J gene TRBJ2-3; tentatively, D is TRBD1 (5 bases). Germline CDR1 and CDR2: MNHNS and SASEGT. This CDR3 has 14 amino acids. V was clipped by 6 bases and J by 2 bases, with 12 bases between them. The CDR3: CASRLGRLTDTQYF. CDR3 bases: TGTGCCAGCAGACTGGGGCGACTCACAGATACGCAGTATTTT.

The gene calls are TRBV20-1 and TRBJ2-3; D is tentatively TRBD1 or TRBD2 (5 bases each). CDR1 and CDR2 (germline): DFQATT, SNEGSKA (reference sequence). The CDR3 extends over 15 amino acids. The V and J ends lost 0 bases and 0 bases respectively, with 10 bases between them. CDR3 in DNA: TGCAGTGCTAGAGATTGGGGGATCAGCACAGATACGCAGTATTTT. It is translated as CSARDWGISTDTQYF.

This chain joins TRBV28 and TRBJ2-5, with 9 bases fitting TRBD1. V shed 4 bases, J shed 4 bases, and the junction held 4 bases outside the gene matches. Germline CDR1 and CDR2: MDHEN and SYDVKM. CDR3 size: 14 residues. The CDR3 is CASSYRGLGETQYF. The CDR3 DNA reads as TGTGCCAGCAGTTACAGGGGGCTAGGAGAGACCCAGTACTTC.

The genes are TRBV7-2 and TRBJ2-3; 11 bases match TRBD2. CDR1 is SGHTA and CDR2 is FQGNSA in the germline V gene. J gave up 5 bases and V 0 bases, and 10 bases lay outside the gene matches. The CDR3 is made up of 18 amino acids. DNA of the CDR3: TGTGCCAGCAGCTTAGCAAGGTCTAGCGGGAGGTCGGGAGATACGCAGTATTTT. Amino acids: CASSLARSSGRSGDTQYF.

This clonotype was seen many times. The gene calls are TRBV30 and TRBJ2-1; D remains unclear. This CDR3 spans 13 amino acids. Germline-derived CDR1 and CDR2 are GTSNPN and SVGIG (reference sequence). Trimming left V 4 bases short and J 8 bases short, with 15 bases between. The CDR3 sequence is CAWKSLFTDEQFF. In DNA form, the CDR3 reads TGTGCCTGGAAGAGTCTGTTTACCGATGAGCAGTTCTTC.

This clonotype was counted at least ten times. V and J are TRBV5-1 and TRBJ1-1; D is ambiguous. The CDR3 is made up of 13 amino acids. Trimming stripped 0 bases from V and 3 bases from J, with 6 bases between. Germline values: CDR1 SGHRS, CDR2 YFSETQ. The CDR3 reads CASSLGQDTEAFF. As DNA, the CDR3 is TGCGCCAGCAGCTTGGGGCAGGACACTGAAGCTTTCTTT.

This clonotype has at least ten counts. The DNA of the CDR3 is TGTGCCAGCAGGCCGAACACTGAAGCTTTCTTT. It translates to CASRPNTEAFF. The chain links TRBV12-3 or TRBV12-4 to TRBJ1-1; D is ambiguous. With 6 bases removed from V and 1 base from J, the gap between germline ends came to 3 bases. The CDR3 contains 11 residues.